This passage covers 22 T cell receptor beta chains from one sample sequenced in a study of graft-versus-host responses after intestinal transplantation. Assay used: immunoSEQ multiplex PCR; TCRdb lists only in-frame clones, some missing. Of some 95,000 clones listed, 91% are singletons. No antigen is known for these receptors. Specimen: unstimulated CD8+ T cells sorted from spleen or lymph node cells, collected before intestinal transplant. Every receptor here comes from a human donor who received an intestinal transplant.

CDR3 loop: CASSLAHRFGTEAFF. Here the CDR3 DNA reads TGCGCCAGCAGCTTGGCCCATAGATTTGGTACTGAAGCTTTCTTT. The chain has TRBV5-1 and TRBJ1-1; D is unresolved. Germline V gene sequence: CDR1 SGHRS, CDR2 YFSETQ. The CDR3 sequence is 15 residues long. The ends were cut back, 0 bases at V and 5 bases at J, with 14 bases in the middle.

The rearrangement uses TRBV27 and TRBJ2-1; D possibly corresponds to TRBD2 (5 bases). Germline loops: CDR1 MNHEY, CDR2 SMNVEV (reference sequence). The CDR3 extends over 12 amino acids. Trimming stripped 3 bases from V and 10 bases from J, with 10 bases between. The CDR3, as DNA: TGTGCCAGCAGTTTGGGCAGGAGGGAGCAGTTCTTC. Residues: CASSLGRREQFF.

CDR3 in amino acids: CASNSRGTGDHEQYF. As DNA, the CDR3 is TGTGCCAGCAACTCCCGCGGGACAGGGGATCACGAGCAGTACTTC. The chain recombines TRBV5-5 with TRBJ2-7; 10 bases match TRBD1. Trimming cost V 6 bases and J 5 bases; bases outside gene matches: 11. Looked up from germline, CDR1 is SGHKS and CDR2 is YYEKEE (reference sequence). The CDR3 runs 15 residues.

V usage is TRBV6-5 and J usage is TRBJ1-1, with TRBD1 matching over 8 bases. Unmatched junction bases numbered 8, after V lost 4 bases and J lost 4 bases. Germline assignment: CDR1 MNHEY and CDR2 SVGAGI. The CDR3 sequence is 15 residues long. The chain's CDR3 is CASSFQGAGFTEAFF. The CDR3 DNA reads TGTGCCAGCAGTTTTCAGGGGGCGGGTTTCACTGAAGCTTTCTTT.

This chain uses TRBV27 with TRBJ1-1, with TRBD1 identical over 8 bases. Germline CDR1 and CDR2: MNHEY and SMNVEV (reference sequence). The J segment lost 9 bases and the V segment lost 4 bases, leaving 10 bases of the junction unmatched. The CDR3 consists of 14 residues. The CDR3 DNA reads TGTGCCAGCAGTTCATCCACGACAGGGGAAAAAGCTTTCTTT. As protein: CASSSSTTGEKAFF.

The chain recombines TRBV4-1 with TRBJ2-3; a possible D gene is TRBD2 (5 bases). V lost 0 bases and J lost 1, with 5 bases in between. The CDR3 length is 14 residues. CDR1 and CDR2 from the germline V gene are MGHRA and YSYEKL. DNA for the CDR3: TGCGCCAGCAGCCAAGACGGGGGCACAGATACGCAGTATTTT. As protein: CASSQDGGTDTQYF.

The chain uses TRBV10-1 and TRBJ2-1, with 7 bases aligning to TRBD1. CDR3 size: 13 residues. Germline loops: CDR1 WNHNN, CDR2 SYGVQD (reference sequence). Losses at the gene ends were 4 bases for V and 9 bases for J; bases not matched to a gene: 6. The CDR3 protein is CASSGDRVPEQFF. The DNA for the CDR3 is TGCGCCAGCAGTGGCGACAGGGTGCCTGAGCAGTTCTTC.

A word on this clone: The germline gene is not matched at one end of the junction; a read error may be the cause. The sample carries other DNA sequences with the same CDR3. The CDR3 nucleotides read TGTGCTAGCAGCAGCCTTGGACAGGTGGAGTACTTC. Its translation is CASSSLGQVEYF. V and J are TRBV6-5 and TRBJ2-5, with 7 positions matching TRBD1. CDR3 length: 12 residues. The V gene's germline CDR1 is MNHEY and CDR2 SVGAGI.

The rearrangement uses TRBV21-1 and TRBJ2-7; the listed D gene, TRBD1, was not tested against the DNA. TRBV21-1 is shown as a pseudogene. This CDR3 is built from 14 residues. CDR3 sequence: CASGPQGSVYEQYF. DNA of the CDR3: TGTGCCAGCGGCCCACAGGGGAGCGTCTACGAGCAGTACTTC.

This chain joins TRBV27 and TRBJ2-7, with D unresolved. Trimming took 2 bases from V and 3 from J, leaving 11 bases between them. Germline-derived CDR1 and CDR2 are MNHEY and SMNVEV (reference sequence). The CDR3 extends over 14 amino acids. The CDR3 bases are TGTGCCAGCAGTTTAGGCCCTCTGCTCTACGAGCAGTACTTC. It yields the protein CASSLGPLLYEQYF.

This chain connects TRBV5-6 to TRBJ2-7; 13 nucleotides align to TRBD2. CDR1 and CDR2 (germline): SGHDT, YYEEEE. V lost 3 bases, J lost 3 bases, and 15 bases stayed unmatched. The CDR3 is made up of 19 amino acids. The CDR3 sequence is CASSSVGLAGDTAFYEQYF. The CDR3 bases are TGTGCCAGCAGCTCGGTAGGACTAGCGGGGGACACCGCCTTCTACGAGCAGTACTTC.

This sequence joins TRBV4-1 and TRBJ1-1; D is possibly TRBD1 (5 bases). The V gene lost 0 bases and the J gene lost 3 bases, with 11 bases spanning the gap. The CDR3 contains 15 residues. CDR1 and CDR2 from the germline V gene are MGHRA and YSYEKL. The CDR3 bases are TGCGCCAGCAGCCAAGATGTGGCAGGGTACACTGAAGCTTTCTTT. Translating gives CASSQDVAGYTEAFF.

This rearrangement joins TRBV18 to TRBJ1-1; D ambiguous. This CDR3 is 13 amino acids long. Germline V lookup: CDR1 KGHSH, CDR2 LQKENI. Trimming removed 3 bases at V and 1 base at J, with 6 bases between. The CDR3 coding sequence is TGTGCCAGCTCACCCGCGGCGAACACTGAAGCTTTCTTT. It yields the protein CASSPAANTEAFF.

The V gene is TRBV29-1, the J gene TRBJ2-5, with a possible D match to TRBD1 (6 bases). V lost 2 bases to trimming and J lost 2 bases, with 12 bases between them. Germline CDR1 SQVTM, CDR2 ANQGSEA. The CDR3 loop spans 14 amino acids. DNA for the CDR3: TGCAGCGTTGAACTTGGACAGACTCAAGAGACCCAGTACTTC. The encoded protein is CSVELGQTQETQYF.

The genes are TRBV19 and TRBJ1-3; maybe TRBD1 (6 bases). The CDR3 covers 16 residues. V lost 8 bases, J lost 1 base, and 18 bases lay in between. Germline assignment: CDR1 LNHDA and CDR2 SQIVND (reference sequence). Here the CDR3 reads CASSLQGPNSGNTIYF. DNA of the CDR3: TGTGCCAGTTCTCTTCAGGGGCCGAATTCTGGAAACACCATATATTTT.

V and J are TRBV4-3 and TRBJ2-7; D remains ambiguous. Germline V gene sequence: CDR1 LGHNA, CDR2 YSLEER. V gave up 1 base and J gave up 2 bases, with 9 bases separating them. The CDR3 runs to 14 residues. CDR3 loop: CASSQGLGTYEQYF. The CDR3 coding sequence is TGCGCCAGCAGCCAAGGTCTCGGTACCTACGAGCAGTACTTC.

This chain uses TRBV28 with TRBJ1-1; TRBD1 is a possible D gene (6 bases). V lost 6 bases, J lost 3 bases, and 17 bases lay in between. The CDR3 loop spans 15 amino acids. The germline V gene has CDR1 MDHEN and CDR2 SYDVKM. Written as DNA, the CDR3 is TGTGCCAGCAGGGAAATACAGGGTCGAGACACTGAAGCTTTCTTT. It is translated as CASREIQGRDTEAFF.

The V call is TRBV5-4, the J call TRBJ1-1; D is unclear. The V end lost 8 bases, the J end lost 1 base, and 9 bases lay between the germline ends. CDR1 SGHNT and CDR2 YYREEE come from the germline V gene (reference sequence). The CDR3 covers 12 residues. DNA of the CDR3: TGTGCCAGTAGGGAGGGGAACACTGAAGCTTTCTTT. Protein product: CASREGNTEAFF.

V is TRBV4-1 and J is TRBJ2-5; TRBD1 agrees at 10 bases. The CDR3 has 17 residues. The ends lost 0 bases at V and 5 bases at J; junction bases unmatched: 9. Germline values: CDR1 MGHRA, CDR2 YSYEKL. CDR3 sequence: CASSQDPGTGAWETQYF. The DNA for the CDR3 is TGCGCCAGCAGCCAAGATCCCGGGACAGGGGCCTGGGAGACCCAGTACTTC.

The chain links TRBV10-2 to TRBJ2-3, with TRBD2 matching over 7 bases. CDR1 is WSHSY, CDR2 SAAADI, per germline. Trimming removed 0 bases from V and 5 bases from J; junction bases left unmatched: 8. There are 16 residues in the CDR3. CDR3 coding DNA: TGCGCCAGCAGTGAGTCCGCCCTAGCGGACCGAGATACGCAGTATTTT. Translation: CASSESALADRDTQYF.

The chain uses TRBV2 and TRBJ2-5; TRBD2 agrees at 13 bases. V trimming: 6 bases; J trimming: 1 base; junction bases outside the gene matches: 17. The CDR3 totals 20 residues. The germline gives CDR1 SNHLY, CDR2 FYNNEI. The CDR3, as DNA: TGTGCCAGCAGCGCAGACGGGGGCGGGACTAGCGGGATCGCCCAAGAGACCCAGTACTTC. Its protein product is CASSADGGGTSGIAQETQYF. The full variable domain, completed using reference TRBV2 and TRBJ2-5, is EPEVTQTPSHQVTQMGQEVILRCVPISNHLYFYWYRQILGQKVEFLVSFYNNEISEKSEIFDDQFSVERPDGSNFTLKIRSTKLEDSAMYFCASSADGGGTSGIAQETQYFGPGTRLLVL.

This clone is a singleton in its sample. The rearrangement joins TRBV4-1 to TRBJ2-7; D possibly corresponds to TRBD1 (6 bases). V lost 4 bases and J 2 bases, leaving 15 bases between the germline ends. CDR1 is MGHRA and CDR2 is YSYEKL in the germline V gene. CDR3 size: 15 residues. The CDR3 DNA reads as TGCGCCAGCAGCCGGTATCCGGACAGTACCTACGAGCAGTACTTC. Translating gives CASSRYPDSTYEQYF.